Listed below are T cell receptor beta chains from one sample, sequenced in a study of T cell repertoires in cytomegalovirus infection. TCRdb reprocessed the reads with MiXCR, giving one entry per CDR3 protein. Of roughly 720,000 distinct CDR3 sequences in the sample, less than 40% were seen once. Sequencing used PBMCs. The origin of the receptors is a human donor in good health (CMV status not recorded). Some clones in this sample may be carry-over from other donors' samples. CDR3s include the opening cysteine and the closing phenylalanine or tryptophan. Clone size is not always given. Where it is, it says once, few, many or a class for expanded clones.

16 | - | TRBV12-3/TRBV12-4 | CASSLFGQGSNQPQHF
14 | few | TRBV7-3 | CASSLEGFTGELFF
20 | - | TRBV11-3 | CASSPGPELYFKYSNQPQHF
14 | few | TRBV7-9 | CASAGTVNTGELFF
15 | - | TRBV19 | CASSIYGTGNTEAFF
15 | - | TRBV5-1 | CASSSQQGARETQYF
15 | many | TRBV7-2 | CASSEQGRGVYGYTF
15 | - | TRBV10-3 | CAISESGGGGEKLFF
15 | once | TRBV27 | CDSSLFGTANEQLLF
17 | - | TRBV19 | CASSMGGGTMGNQPQHF
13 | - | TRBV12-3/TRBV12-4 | CASSLTERYGYTF
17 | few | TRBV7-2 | CASSLIPGQEGDQPQHF
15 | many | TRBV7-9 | CASSFRVGQKIDYTF
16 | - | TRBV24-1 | CATSDRRRGDTGELFF
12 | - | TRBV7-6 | CASNTDGGPLHF
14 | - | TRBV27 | CASSYTGVGEKLFF
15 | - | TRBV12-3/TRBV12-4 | CASSTNIATNEKLFF
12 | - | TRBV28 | CASSLEGYGAFF
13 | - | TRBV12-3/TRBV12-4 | CASSTLRYYGYTF
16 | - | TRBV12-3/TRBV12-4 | CASSPSPGLASYEQYF
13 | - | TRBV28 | CASSFADRATQYF
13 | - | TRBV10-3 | CAISDQGAGELFF
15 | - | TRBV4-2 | CSSSQDRTGYSPLHF
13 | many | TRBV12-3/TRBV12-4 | CASSLSAGNTIYF